A selection of T cell receptor beta chains follows, all from one sample in a study of blood T cells in healthy people across ages. Each CDR3 protein gets one entry after TCRdb re-called the 5' RACE reads with MiXCR. The sample holds hundreds of thousands of distinct CDR3 sequences, approximately 40% seen once. The sequencing input was blood. All receptors derive from a man older than 75 in good health. CDR3s include the opening cysteine and the closing phenylalanine or tryptophan. D genes are given only for firm matches. Where a row states a size, it is once, few, many or the class of an expanded clone; other rows omit it.

clone_size	v_call	j_call	cdr3_length	d_call	cdr3_aa	cdr3_nt
once	TRBV7-8	TRBJ2-2	16	TRBD2	CASSLIGTSLTGELFF	TGTGCCAGCAGCTTAATAGGGACTAGTCTCACCGGGGAGCTGTTTTTT
once	TRBV2	TRBJ2-2	15	.	CASSALRGETGELFF	TGTGCCAGCAGTGCCCTCCGGGGAGAAACCGGGGAGCTGTTTTTT
.	TRBV20-1	TRBJ2-4	13	TRBD2	CSAYKREGYIQYF	TGCAGTGCTTACAAAAGGGAGGGATACATTCAGTACTTC
.	TRBV3-1	TRBJ1-1	14	.	CASSQVPRSSEAFF	TGTGCCAGCAGCCAAGTCCCGCGGAGTAGTGAAGCTTTCTTT
once	TRBV24-1	TRBJ2-7	12	TRBD1	CATGQGSHEQYF	TGTGCCACGGGACAGGGTAGCCACGAGCAGTACTTC
.	TRBV5-1	TRBJ2-5	14	.	CASSLDGGQETQYF	TGCGCCAGCAGCTTGGACGGGGGCCAAGAGACCCAGTACTTC
.	TRBV5-1	TRBJ2-1	12	.	CASRVDRDIWFF	TGCGCCAGCAGAGTCGACCGGGACATTTGGTTCTTC
.	TRBV29-1	TRBJ2-2	14	TRBD2	CSVQTSGDTGELFF	TGCAGCGTTCAAACTAGCGGGGACACCGGGGAGCTGTTTTTT
.	TRBV6-2/TRBV6-3	TRBJ1-2	13	.	CASSLTVAYGYTF	TGTGCCAGCAGTTTGACAGTGGCCTATGGCTACACCTTC
.	TRBV7-2	TRBJ2-5	15	TRBD1	CASSLSRQGVDEQYF	TGTGCCAGCAGCTTAAGCCGACAGGGGGTGGATGAGCAGTACTTC
few	TRBV7-2	TRBJ2-5	14	.	CASSTRGTGNEQYF	TGTGCCAGCAGCACACGAGGAACAGGGAATGAGCAGTACTTC
.	TRBV29-1	TRBJ1-1	12	.	CSAVLRDTEAFF	TGCAGCGCCGTCCTCCGGGACACTGAAGCTTTCTTT
.	TRBV20-1	TRBJ1-1	15	.	CSARDSAIGGTEAFF	TGCAGTGCTAGAGATTCGGCCATAGGGGGGACTGAAGCTTTCTTT
.	TRBV7-2	TRBJ2-4	12	.	CASSTRGNIQYF	TGTGCCAGCAGCACACGGGGGAACATTCAGTACTTC
.	TRBV20-1	TRBJ1-2	15	.	CSASAPRQGNYGYTF	TGCAGTGCTAGTGCCCCGAGGCAGGGGAACTATGGCTACACCTTC
.	TRBV12-3/TRBV12-4	TRBJ2-5	20	TRBD2	CASSRFWTSGKGATIETQYF	TGTGCCAGCAGTAGGTTCTGGACTAGCGGGAAAGGGGCCACGATCGAGACCCAGTACTTC
.	TRBV4-2	TRBJ2-7	13	.	CASSQDRGSLRDF	TGTGCCAGCAGCCAAGACCGGGGCAGCCTTAGGGACTTC
.	TRBV29-1	TRBJ2-3	12	.	CSVAEVTDTQYF	TGCAGCGTTGCAGAGGTCACAGATACGCAGTATTTT
.	TRBV30	TRBJ2-7	15	.	CAWSKTLQSPYEQYF	TGTGCCTGGAGTAAGACTTTACAGAGCCCCTACGAGCAGTACTTC
few	TRBV6-2/TRBV6-3	TRBJ2-5	16	TRBD2	CASSYPGTSGKETQYF	TGTGCTAGCAGTTACCCTGGGACTAGCGGAAAAGAGACCCAGTACTTC
.	TRBV7-2	TRBJ2-1	15	TRBD2	CASSPLGGRAHEQFF	TGTGCCAGCAGCCCCTTAGGCGGGAGGGCCCATGAGCAGTTCTTC
.	TRBV28	TRBJ2-7	14	TRBD1	CASSSPGQTYEQYF	TGTGCCAGCAGTTCCCCGGGACAGACCTACGAGCAGTACTTC
.	TRBV30	TRBJ1-2	11	.	CAWSARYGYTF	TGTGCCTGGAGTGCCCGATATGGCTACACCTTC
.	TRBV7-2	TRBJ2-5	15	.	CASSLAGNPAETQYF	TGTGCCAGCAGCTTAGCAGGCAATCCCGCGGAGACCCAGTACTTC
.	TRBV20-1	TRBJ1-1	15	.	CSARAIGLRNTEAFF	TGCAGTGCTAGAGCAATAGGGTTACGGAACACTGAAGCTTTCTTT
.	TRBV5-1	TRBJ2-3	14	.	CASSPPSWADTQYF	TGCGCCAGCAGCCCGCCGAGTTGGGCGGATACGCAGTATTTT
few	TRBV7-2	TRBJ2-5	18	TRBD2	CASSLASTSGGGSETQYF	TGTGCCAGCAGCTTAGCGAGTACTAGCGGGGGGGGATCGGAGACCCAGTACTTC
few	TRBV7-3	TRBJ2-2	13	.	CASSPGPTGELFF	TGTGCCAGCAGCCCGGGACCCACCGGGGAGCTGTTTTTT
many	TRBV29-1	TRBJ2-5	14	TRBD2	CSVVSLAASGTQYF	TGCAGCGTTGTGTCGCTAGCGGCTTCTGGGACCCAGTACTTC
many	TRBV6-5	TRBJ1-5	15	.	CASSPRVGSNQPQHF	TGTGCCAGCAGTCCCCGTGTAGGGAGCAATCAGCCCCAGCATTTT
few	TRBV20-1	TRBJ2-5	15	.	CSAPERTADQETQYF	TGCAGTGCTCCAGAAAGGACAGCGGACCAAGAGACCCAGTACTTC
.	TRBV6-2/TRBV6-3	TRBJ1-2	14	TRBD1	CASSYAGQGYGYTF	TGTGCCAGCAGTTACGCGGGACAGGGCTATGGCTACACCTTC
.	TRBV3-1	TRBJ2-5	15	.	CASSQVRGDQETQYF	TGTGCCAGCAGCCAAGTCCGCGGGGATCAAGAGACCCAGTACTTC
many	TRBV4-3	TRBJ2-7	17	.	CASSEVWVNRYTYEQYF	TGCGCCAGCAGCGAAGTATGGGTAAACAGGTACACCTACGAGCAGTACTTC
.	TRBV27	TRBJ1-6	14	.	CASRSGGAGSPLHF	TGTGCCAGCAGATCGGGAGGGGCGGGTTCACCCCTCCACTTT
.	TRBV6-6	TRBJ2-1	15	TRBD2	CASTLLAGDGLEQFF	TGTGCCAGCACCCTACTAGCGGGAGACGGCCTTGAGCAGTTCTTC
many	TRBV7-2	TRBJ2-1	15	TRBD1	CASSPDRGRYNEQFF	TGTGCCAGCAGCCCAGACAGGGGACGATACAATGAGCAGTTCTTC
many	TRBV29-1	TRBJ2-3	15	.	CSVAHQGGFSDTQYF	TGCAGCGTTGCCCACCAGGGGGGCTTCTCAGATACGCAGTATTTT
few	TRBV6-1	TRBJ2-1	14	.	CASSVLGGYNEQFF	TGTGCCAGCAGTGTGCTAGGGGGGTACAATGAGCAGTTCTTC
many	TRBV6-1	TRBJ2-3	14	TRBD2	CASKERGATDTQYF	TGTGCCAGCAAAGAGCGGGGGGCCACAGATACGCAGTATTTT
once	TRBV7-2	TRBJ2-5	17	TRBD2	CASSLRISGRRQETQYF	TGTGCCAGCAGCCTAAGGATTAGCGGGAGGAGGCAAGAGACCCAGTACTTC
.	TRBV2	TRBJ2-6	16	.	CASSPTGDTGANVLTF	TGTGCCAGCAGTCCGACAGGTGATACTGGGGCCAACGTCCTGACTTTC
.	TRBV20-1	TRBJ2-7	11	.	CSAELGAEQYF	TGCAGTGCAGAACTGGGGGCCGAGCAGTACTTC
.	TRBV3-1	TRBJ2-3	17	TRBD2	CASSRRTSGSAADTQYF	TGTGCCAGCAGCCGGCGGACTAGCGGGAGTGCGGCAGATACGCAGTATTTT
.	TRBV27	TRBJ2-5	15	.	CASSLRVGPRETQYF	TGTGCCAGCAGTTTAAGAGTAGGCCCCCGAGAGACCCAGTACTTC
.	TRBV7-2	TRBJ1-6	16	.	CASSLVRSSYNSPLHF	TGTGCCAGCAGCTTAGTCCGGAGCTCCTATAATTCACCCCTCCACTTT